The 4 T cell receptor beta chains listed next were all sequenced from one sample in a study of tumor-infiltrating lymphocytes in primary liver carcinoma. Unsorted whole blood supplied the RNA, and germline DNA was extracted too. TCR beta cDNA was made from 400 to 600 ng total RNA with a constant-region primer. The TCR beta library was amplified through three nested multiplex PCR rounds in a modified ARM-PCR procedure. Use of TRBV1-TRBV30 forward primers with a C-beta reverse primer characterized the first two PCR rounds, which lasted around 10 cycles each. Each CDR3 protein is one row after TCRdb ran MiXCR on the multiplex PCR reads. Of about 310,000 distinct CDR3 sequences in the sample, around three fifths were seen once. Sequencing was carried out using peripheral blood. The receptor source for this set is a woman in her twenties or thirties with primary liver carcinoma and hepatitis B virus infection.

The chain couples TRBV5-1 to TRBJ2-3; 10 bases are a match to TRBD2. Germline CDR1 and CDR2: SGHRS and YFSETQ. With 3 bases clipped from V and 4 bases from J, the junction kept 8 bases outside the gene matches. This CDR3 is 16 amino acids long. In nucleotides, the CDR3 is TGCGCCAGCAGCTACGGAGGACTAGCGGCCTCAGATACGCAGTATTTT. Its translation: CASSYGGLAASDTQYF. The full variable domain, in which reference TRBV5-1 and TRBJ2-3 provide the parts outside the CDR3, is KAGVTQTPRYLIKTRGQQVTLSCSPISGHRSVSWYQQTPGQGLQFLFEYFSETQRNKGNFPGRFSGRQFSNSRSEMNVSTLELGDSALYLCASSYGGLAASDTQYFGPGTRLTVL.

Of note for this clonotype: Mismatch with germline at one junction end may stem from a read error. As DNA, the CDR3 is TGTGCCAGCAGTTACTTTCTTCGCAATCAGTCCCAGCATTTT. Translation gives CASSYFLRNQSQHF. J is TRBJ1-5 and V is TRBV6-2 or TRBV6-3, with D hard to call. This CDR3 region has 14 residues. Germline CDR1 and CDR2: MNHEY and SVGEGT.

With regard to this clonotype: A much bigger clone sits one base away, suggesting this may be a read error. The chain has TRBV29-1 and TRBJ2-1; no clear D. The CDR3 spans 14 residues. CDR1 and CDR2 from the germline V gene are SQVTM and ANQGSEA. Here the CDR3 DNA reads TGCAGCGCACGAGACCGACCCATATACATTGAGCAGTTCTTC. Translating gives CSARDRPIYIEQFF.

Comments on this clonotype: A read error may explain this, as a much larger clone is one base away. This chain uses TRBV29-1 with TRBJ1-2; possibly TRBD1 for D (6 bases). The CDR3 covers 15 residues. V was trimmed by 4 bases and J by 1 base, leaving 16 bases between them. Germline CDR1 is SQVTM and CDR2 is ANQGSEA. CDR3 sequence: CSVALREGGNYGYTF. The CDR3 DNA is TGCAGCGTTGCCCTCAGGGAAGGGGGTAACTATGGCTACACCTTC.